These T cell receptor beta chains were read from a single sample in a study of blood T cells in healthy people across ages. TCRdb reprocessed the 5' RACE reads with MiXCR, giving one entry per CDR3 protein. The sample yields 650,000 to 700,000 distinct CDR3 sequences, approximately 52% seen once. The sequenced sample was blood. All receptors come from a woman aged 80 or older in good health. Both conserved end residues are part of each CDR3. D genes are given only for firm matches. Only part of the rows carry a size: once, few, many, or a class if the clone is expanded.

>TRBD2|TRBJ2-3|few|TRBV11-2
CASSFPGGTGYF
TGTGCCAGCAGCTTTCCGGGAGGGACGGGGTATTTT
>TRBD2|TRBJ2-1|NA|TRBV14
CASSQDPGGSYNEQFF
TGTGCCAGCAGCCAAGATCCCGGGGGGTCCTACAATGAGCAGTTCTTC
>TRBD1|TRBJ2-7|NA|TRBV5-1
CASSIGTGDPHEQYF
TGCGCCAGCAGCATAGGGACAGGGGATCCCCACGAGCAGTACTTC
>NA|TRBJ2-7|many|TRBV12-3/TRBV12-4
CASSRNTDSHEQYF
TGTGCCAGCAGTCGAAATACGGACTCTCACGAGCAGTACTTC
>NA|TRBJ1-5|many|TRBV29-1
CSVEESGTNQPQHF
TGCAGCGTTGAAGAGTCGGGTACCAATCAGCCCCAGCATTTT
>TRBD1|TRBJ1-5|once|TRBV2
CASSEQGAHRPQHF
TGTGCCAGCAGTGAACAGGGGGCACATCGGCCCCAGCATTTT
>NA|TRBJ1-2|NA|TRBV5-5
CASSPMGSQSYGYTF
TGTGCCAGCAGCCCAATGGGGTCTCAGAGCTATGGCTACACCTTC
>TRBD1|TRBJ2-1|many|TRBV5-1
CASSRRQGANNEQFF
TGCGCCAGCAGCAGAAGACAGGGGGCAAACAATGAGCAGTTCTTC
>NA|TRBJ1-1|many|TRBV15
CATSRVGPPSTEAFF
TGTGCCACCAGCAGAGTTGGTCCCCCAAGCACTGAAGCTTTCTTT
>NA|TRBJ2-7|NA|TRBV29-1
CSVTPLSGGLEGYF
TGCAGCGTTACGCCCCTGAGCGGCGGTCTCGAAGGGTACTTC
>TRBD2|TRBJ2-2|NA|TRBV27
CASSFLAGESRTGELFF
TGTGCCAGCAGTTTTCTAGCGGGGGAAAGTCGCACCGGGGAGCTGTTTTTT
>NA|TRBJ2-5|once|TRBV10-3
CAISESTGYQETQYF
TGTGCCATCAGTGAGTCTACAGGGTACCAAGAGACCCAGTACTTC
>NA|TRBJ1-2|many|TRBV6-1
CASSEVGLYGYTF
TGTGCCAGCAGTGAAGTGGGCCTCTATGGCTACACCTTC
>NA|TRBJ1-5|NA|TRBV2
CGSGGHQPQHF
TGCGGTTCCGGCGGACATCAGCCCCAGCATTTT